The 26 T cell receptor beta chains listed next were all sequenced from one sample in a study of human T cells and chemical hapten exposure. The time point here: patch test 3, about 24 weeks after DPC sensitization. Treatment specified: therapeutic diphenylcyclopropenone sensitization with weekly scalp DPC. TCRdb independently ran MiXCR on the RACE reads; one entry per CDR3 protein. The sample consists of about 120,000 distinct CDR3 sequences, around 11% of them appearing once. Sequenced material: whole blood, taken in connection with sensitization to the hapten diphenylcyclopropenone (DPC). The receptors here all came from a woman between 45 and 60 years old with alopecia areata. Some clones in this sample may be carry-over from other donors' samples.

This clonotype was seen only a few times. For the CDR3, the DNA is TGTGCCAGCAGTTACAGAGGCAGGGGCAATAATTCACCCCTCCACTTT. It specifies CASSYRGRGNNSPLHF. V and J are TRBV6-5 and TRBJ1-6, with D possibly matching TRBD1 (6 bases). From germline, CDR1 is MNHEY and CDR2 SVGAGI. V was pared by 2 bases and J by 5 bases, with 13 bases between. CDR3 length: 16 residues.

This clonotype was counted ten times or more. CDR3 in amino acids: CSVESGREETQYF. The CDR3 coding sequence is TGCAGCGTTGAATCGGGCAGGGAAGAGACCCAGTACTTC. This chain connects TRBV29-1 to TRBJ2-5, with D possibly matching TRBD1 (5 bases). V lost 2 bases and J lost 3, with 10 bases in between. From germline, CDR1 is SQVTM and CDR2 ANQGSEA. The CDR3 is made up of 13 amino acids.

V usage is TRBV11-2 and J usage is TRBJ2-3, with D perhaps matching TRBD2 (6 bases). Trimming shortened V by 5 bases and J by 10 bases, and 10 bases separated the two germline ends. The germline V gene has CDR1 SGHAT and CDR2 FQNNGV. The CDR3 has 11 residues. In DNA, the CDR3 is TGTGCCAGCAGCGGGGGGTTGGCGCAGTATTTT. It translates to CASSGGLAQYF.

The J gene is TRBJ1-2, the V gene TRBV12-3 or TRBV12-4, with D unclear. The germline V and J ends were trimmed by 5 bases and 4 bases, with 17 bases remaining between them. The CDR3 contains 15 residues. CDR3 amino acids: CASSTALTAGYGYTF. The DNA of the CDR3 is TGTGCCAGCAGTACCGCCCTGACGGCGGGCTATGGCTACACCTTC.

This chain's CDR3 is CASRQLVGTGDTGELFF. The CDR3 nucleotides read TGTGCCAGCAGGCAACTAGTCGGGACAGGGGACACCGGGGAGCTGTTTTTT. The chain uses TRBV6-1 and TRBJ2-2; 10 bases fit TRBD1. V dropped 6 bases and J dropped 3; count of bases not matched to a gene: 10. The CDR3 has 17 amino acids. Germline V gene lookup returns CDR1 MNHNS and CDR2 SASEGT.

This clonotype was found a few times. CDR3 residues: CASSYSGSRTDTQYF. In nucleotides, the CDR3 is TGTGCCAGCAGTTATAGCGGGAGTCGAACAGATACGCAGTATTTT. V usage is TRBV27 and J usage is TRBJ2-3; 9 nucleotides agree with TRBD2. This CDR3 is 15 amino acids long. Germline CDR1 is MNHEY and CDR2 is SMNVEV (reference sequence). V was pared by 4 bases and J by 3 bases, with 5 bases of the junction left unmatched.

A few counts support this clonotype. The chain joins TRBV20-1 to TRBJ1-1, with D possibly TRBD1 on 6 matching bases. CDR1 is DFQATT, CDR2 SNEGSKA, per germline (reference sequence). Trimming removed 3 bases at V and 3 bases at J, with 17 bases between. CDR3 size: 15 residues. As DNA, the CDR3 is TGCAGTGCTAGGGGCCCACAGGGCGGCGACACTGAAGCTTTCTTT. It yields the protein CSARGPQGGDTEAFF.

This clonotype was seen ten or more times. The chain uses TRBV10-3 and TRBJ2-7; D call uncertain. V lost 3 bases and J 1 base, leaving 7 bases between the germline ends. The CDR3 contains 13 residues. The germline V gene encodes CDR1 ENHRY and CDR2 SYGVKD. The CDR3 nucleotides are TGTGCCATCAGTGATAGCAGTTCCTACGAGCAGTACTTC. As protein: CAISDSSSYEQYF.

The CDR3 sequence: CSAIAGGYSSYNEQFF. In nucleotides, the CDR3 is TGCAGTGCTATAGCGGGGGGCTACAGCTCCTACAATGAGCAGTTCTTC. The V gene is TRBV20-1, the J gene TRBJ2-1, with 10 bases matching TRBD2. Germline V CDR1 and CDR2: DFQATT, SNEGSKA (reference sequence). V lost 4 bases, J lost 0 bases, and 6 bases stayed unmatched. The CDR3 is 16 residues long.

The rearrangement links TRBV24-1 to TRBJ1-2, with 9 nucleotides matching TRBD1. J gave up 6 bases and V 11 bases, and 12 bases lay outside the gene matches. Looked up from germline, CDR1 is KGHDR and CDR2 is SFDVKD. The CDR3 extends over 14 amino acids. DNA of the CDR3: TGTGCCATCCCACGGGACAGGGCTTTTGATGGCTACACCTTC. Its protein product is CAIPRDRAFDGYTF.

This chain joins TRBV29-1 and TRBJ2-7; D might be TRBD2 (6 bases). Trimming took 7 bases from V and 7 from J, leaving 14 bases between them. The CDR3 consists of 11 residues. Per germline, CDR1 SQVTM and CDR2 ANQGSEA. The CDR3: CSAEGRREQYF. CDR3 in DNA: TGCAGCGCGGAGGGAAGGAGGGAGCAGTACTTC.

This clonotype was detected ten times or more. The CDR3 region is CASSSFKMADNNEKLFF. The CDR3 DNA reads TGTGCCAGCAGCTCTTTCAAGATGGCAGACAATAATGAAAAACTGTTTTTT. The J gene is TRBJ1-4, the V gene TRBV7-6; D is uncertain. Germline V gives CDR1 SGHVS, CDR2 FNYEAQ. V was cut by 4 bases and J by 4 bases, with 19 bases left in between. The CDR3 length is 17 residues.

This clonotype was found a few times. This chain uses TRBV6-5 with TRBJ2-4; 8 positions agree with TRBD2. Germline CDR1 and CDR2: MNHEY and SVGAGI. With 2 bases clipped from V and 6 bases from J, the junction kept 3 bases outside the gene matches. The CDR3 totals 14 residues. The CDR3 DNA follows: TGTGCCAGCAGTTACGGGACTAGATCAAACATTCAGTACTTC. Protein: CASSYGTRSNIQYF.

This clonotype was seen a handful of times. The CDR3 sequence: CSGDLTDTQYF. In DNA form, the CDR3 reads TGCAGCGGAGATCTGACAGATACGCAGTATTTT. The chain joins TRBV29-1 to TRBJ2-3; D is unresolved. The V end was cut by 7 bases, the J end by 3 bases, with 8 bases between. Germline assignment: CDR1 SQVTM and CDR2 ANQGSEA. The CDR3 is 11 residues long.

There are a few counts of this clonotype. CDR3 bases: TGCAGTGCTACGACCGCCGGATATAACTATGGCTACACCTTC. Its protein product is CSATTAGYNYGYTF. J is TRBJ1-2 and V is TRBV20-1; D ambiguous. The CDR3 is made up of 14 amino acids. Germline CDR1 DFQATT, CDR2 SNEGSKA (reference sequence). Trimming stripped 4 bases from V and 1 base from J, with 13 bases between.

A few counts support this clonotype. The rearrangement links TRBV29-1 to TRBJ2-1; the match to TRBD1 covers 7 bases. Germline loops: CDR1 SQVTM, CDR2 ANQGSEA. The CDR3 runs 15 residues. With 1 base clipped from V and 2 bases from J, the junction kept 5 bases outside the gene matches. DNA of the CDR3: TGCAGCGTTGAAGGGGGGCAGGGGGCCTACAATGAGCAGTTCTTC. Its translation: CSVEGGQGAYNEQFF.

This clonotype was detected only a few times. The chain uses TRBV15 and TRBJ1-5, with D unclear. V shed 10 bases and J shed 7 bases, with 5 bases lying between them. The germline V gene has CDR1 LNHNV and CDR2 YYDKDF (reference sequence). The CDR3 extends over 9 amino acids. The CDR3 bases are TGTGCCAAAAACCAGCCCCAGCATTTT. This codes for CAKNQPQHF.

This chain uses TRBV12-3 or TRBV12-4 with TRBJ2-3, with D perhaps matching TRBD1 or TRBD2 (5 bases each). With 5 bases removed from V and 4 bases from J, the gap between germline ends came to 10 bases. The CDR3 consists of 13 residues. CDR3 nucleotides: TGTGCCAGCAGTGTCGAGGGACCAGATACGCAGTATTTT. Amino acids: CASSVEGPDTQYF.

This clonotype was seen repeatedly, ten times or more. J is TRBJ2-3 and V is TRBV7-9; the D gene is possibly TRBD2 (6 bases). The CDR3 runs 13 residues. Germline-derived CDR1 and CDR2 are SEHNR and FQNEAQ (reference sequence). Trimming took 2 bases from V and 5 from J, leaving 8 bases between them. The DNA of the CDR3 is TGTGCCAGCAGCTTACAGACTAGAGATACGCAGTATTTT. Translation gives CASSLQTRDTQYF.

Comment on this clonotype: Germline is not matched at one junction end, which may reflect a read error. The chain links TRBV11-2 to TRBJ2-3, with TRBD2 matching 14 bases. Germline V gene sequence: CDR1 SGHAT, CDR2 FQNNGV. The CDR3 covers 19 residues. The CDR3 DNA reads TGTGCCAACAGCTTAGGAGTTTGGGGACTAGCGGGAGACACAGATACGCAGTATTTT. This codes for CANSLGVWGLAGDTDTQYF.

This clonotype has only a few counts. The chain uses TRBV7-2 and TRBJ2-3; 8 bases are a match to TRBD1. The V and J ends lost 5 bases and 2 bases, in that order; junction bases with no gene match: 6. CDR1 is SGHTA and CDR2 is FQGNSA in the germline V gene. The CDR3 runs to 15 residues. CDR3 region: CASSTRQGFTDTQYF. CDR3 in DNA: TGTGCCAGCAGCACCCGACAGGGGTTCACAGATACGCAGTATTTT.

The chain is built from TRBV9 and TRBJ1-3; D gene unclear. Between the trimmed V and J ends, which lost 0 bases and 0 bases, there was a span of 10 bases. This CDR3 has 16 amino acids. Per germline, CDR1 SGDLS and CDR2 YYNGEE. This CDR3 is CASSVEGGSSGNTIYF. In DNA form, the CDR3 reads TGTGCCAGCAGCGTAGAAGGCGGAAGCTCTGGAAACACCATATATTTT.

This clonotype was seen more than once but under ten times. The chain carries TRBV12-3 or TRBV12-4 and TRBJ2-1, with D hard to call. Trimming took 6 bases from V and 0 from J, leaving 24 bases between them. The CDR3 extends over 19 amino acids. The CDR3 sequence is CASSPRFRVGPSSYNEQFF. CDR3 DNA sequence: TGTGCCAGCAGCCCACGATTTAGAGTGGGTCCAAGCTCCTACAATGAGCAGTTCTTC.

A few counts support this clonotype. This CDR3 reads CASSLGGTGSNEQYF. The CDR3 coding sequence is TGTGCCAGCAGCTTAGGCGGGACAGGGTCCAACGAGCAGTACTTC. V is TRBV11-3 and J is TRBJ2-7; 9 bases align to TRBD1. The junction had 6 bases not matched to a gene; V was cut back by 1 base and J by 5 bases. The CDR3 runs to 15 residues. Germline V gene lookup returns CDR1 SGHNT and CDR2 YENEEA.

This clonotype was detected many times. The chain employs TRBV7-9 and TRBJ2-1, with 9 positions matching TRBD1. V lost 3 bases to trimming and J lost 10 bases; unmatched junction nucleotides: 7. Germline V gene sequence: CDR1 SEHNR, CDR2 FQNEAQ (reference sequence). CDR3 size: 14 residues. CDR3 protein: CASSLTGGAGEQFF. CDR3 DNA sequence: TGTGCCAGCAGCTTGACAGGGGGGGCCGGGGAGCAGTTCTTC. The full variable domain, in which reference TRBV7-9 and TRBJ2-1 provide the parts outside the CDR3, is DTGVSQNPRHKITKRGQNVTFRCDPISEHNRLYWYRQTLGQGPEFLTYFQNEAQLEKSRLLSDRFSAERPKGSFSTLEIQRTEQGDSAMYLCASSLTGGAGEQFFGPGTRLTVL.

The genes are TRBV11-2 and TRBJ2-5, with 10 bases lining up with TRBD2. V shed 4 bases, J shed 5 bases, and the junction held 7 bases outside the gene matches. The CDR3 extends over 15 amino acids. Germline V lookup: CDR1 SGHAT, CDR2 FQNNGV. CDR3 DNA sequence: TGTGCCAGCAGCTCCACTAGCGGGATAGAGGAGACCCAGTACTTC. This codes for CASSSTSGIEETQYF.